What follows are 24 T cell receptor beta chains derived from one specimen sequenced in a study of T-cell memory formation after mild COVID-19. Using its own MiXCR run on the 5' RACE reads, TCRdb lists one record per CDR3 protein. The data show approximately 260,000 distinct CDR3 sequences, 16% seen once. Sequencing input: PBMCs or a T cell subset sorted from them (not recorded which). The receptors come from a young man who had mild COVID-19 (a few samples of this study predate the infection). Cell type and time point are not known.

This chain joins TRBV20-1 and TRBJ1-4; possible D gene TRBD1, 5 bases. CDR3 length: 13 amino acids. Germline V gene sequence: CDR1 DFQATT, CDR2 SNEGSKA (reference sequence). The CDR3 loop is CSARDGTNEKLFF. The CDR3 DNA follows: TGCAGCGCAAGGGACGGGACTAATGAAAAACTGTTTTTT.

This clonotype was found a few times. J is TRBJ1-2 and V is TRBV7-9; possible D gene TRBD1, 5 bases. The germline gives CDR1 SEHNR, CDR2 FQNEAQ (reference sequence). The CDR3 totals 16 residues. Trimming left V 7 bases short and J 4 bases short, with 22 bases between. CDR3 protein: CASTPLLVGQSYGYTF. CDR3 nucleotide sequence: TGTGCCAGCACCCCATTGCTCGTGGGGCAAAGCTATGGCTACACCTTC.

This chain uses TRBV9 with TRBJ1-2; D possibly corresponds to TRBD1 (6 bases). The ends were cut back, 5 bases at V and 2 bases at J, with 10 bases in the middle. The CDR3 is 13 amino acids. CDR1 is SGDLS, CDR2 YYNGEE, per germline. CDR3 coding DNA: TGTGCCAGCAGTGCGGACAGAAACTATGGCTACACCTTC. Translation gives CASSADRNYGYTF. Supplemented by reference TRBV9 and TRBJ1-2, the full variable domain reads DSGVTQTPKHLITATGQRVTLRCSPRSGDLSVYWYQQSLDQGLQFLIQYYNGEERAKGNILERFSAQQFPDLHSELNLSSLELGDSALYFCASSADRNYGYTFGSGTRLTVV.

This clonotype was counted many times. This chain joins TRBV7-6 and TRBJ1-1, with a possible D match to TRBD1 (6 bases). With 1 base removed from V and 4 bases from J, the gap between germline ends came to 10 bases. The CDR3 runs to 14 residues. Germline CDR1 and CDR2: SGHVS and FNYEAQ. CDR3 in amino acids: CASSLGGPGTEAFF. The CDR3 nucleotides read TGTGCCAGCAGCTTAGGGGGGCCGGGCACTGAAGCTTTCTTT.

This sequence joins TRBV6-6 and TRBJ2-5; D is ambiguous. The germline gives CDR1 MNHNY, CDR2 SVGAGI (reference sequence). This CDR3 comprises 15 residues. The V and J ends lost 0 bases and 5 bases respectively, with 13 bases between them. The CDR3 here is CASSYSSMGSETQYF. In DNA, the CDR3 is TGTGCCAGCAGTTACTCGAGTATGGGGTCGGAGACCCAGTACTTC.

Only one count was recorded for this clonotype. This rearrangement joins TRBV4-3 to TRBJ1-2; tentative D call: TRBD1 (5 bases). The CDR3 extends over 13 amino acids. Between the trimmed V and J ends, which lost 3 bases and 2 bases, there was a span of 7 bases. Germline V gene lookup returns CDR1 LGHNA and CDR2 YSLEER. The chain's CDR3 is CASSHQGNYGYTF. CDR3 sequence (DNA): TGCGCCAGCAGCCACCAGGGAAACTATGGCTACACCTTC.

This clonotype has a handful of counts. This chain links TRBV5-1 with TRBJ2-7; the match to TRBD1 covers 7 bases. CDR1 SGHRS and CDR2 YFSETQ come from the germline V gene. The CDR3 consists of 15 residues. V was pared by 3 bases and J by 0 bases, with 6 bases of the junction left unmatched. In nucleotides, the CDR3 is TGCGCCAGCAGCTGGGACAGCCTATTCTCCTACGAGCAGTACTTC. Translating it yields CASSWDSLFSYEQYF.

The V and J genes are TRBV5-1 and TRBJ2-3; D gene unclear. CDR3 size: 13 residues. V was clipped by 4 bases and J by 2 bases, with 8 bases between them. CDR1 SGHRS and CDR2 YFSETQ come from the germline V gene. The CDR3, as DNA: TGCGCCAGCAGCCCGGACCTCACAGATACGCAGTATTTT. It is translated as CASSPDLTDTQYF.

V gene TRBV5-1 combines with J gene TRBJ1-4; perhaps TRBD1 as D (5 bases). Trimming pared 5 bases from V and 8 bases from J, leaving 13 bases between. The CDR3 covers 13 residues. Germline loops: CDR1 SGHRS, CDR2 YFSETQ. The CDR3 protein is CASSRGFREKLFF. The CDR3 DNA follows: TGCGCCAGCAGTAGGGGTTTTCGCGAAAAACTGTTTTTT.

This clonotype showed up just a few times. The chain uses TRBV7-8 and TRBJ1-4; perhaps TRBD1 as D (6 bases). The CDR3 consists of 15 residues. The V gene lost 2 bases and the J gene lost 5 bases, with 12 bases spanning the gap. CDR1 is SGHVS and CDR2 is FQNEAQ in the germline V gene. CDR3 amino acids: CASSLLPGENEKLFF. For the CDR3, the DNA is TGTGCCAGCAGCTTATTGCCAGGGGAAAATGAAAAACTGTTTTTT.

This clonotype was seen a few times. The rearrangement links TRBV7-2 to TRBJ1-2, with unresolved D. Trimming left V 0 bases short and J 8 bases short, with 10 bases between. The CDR3 extends over 13 amino acids. The germline CDR1 and CDR2 sequences are SGHTA and FQGNSA. The CDR3 DNA is TGTGCCAGCAGCTTAGCAGCAAGGATCGGCTACACCTTC. Translated, it gives CASSLAARIGYTF.

The chain carries TRBV20-1 and TRBJ2-3; no clear D gene. The CDR3 has 14 residues. Germline values: CDR1 DFQATT, CDR2 SNEGSKA (reference sequence). The ends were cut back, 2 bases at V and 2 bases at J, with 11 bases in the middle. CDR3 sequence reads: CSARSQELTDTQYF. CDR3 in DNA: TGCAGTGCTAGATCCCAAGAGCTCACAGATACGCAGTATTTT.

This clonotype was observed a handful of times. The chain links TRBV28 to TRBJ2-1; 9 nucleotides align to TRBD1. V lost 4 bases to trimming and J lost 8 bases; unmatched junction nucleotides: 9. In germline, CDR1 is MDHEN, CDR2 SYDVKM. The CDR3 contains 15 residues. CDR3 DNA sequence: TGTGCCAGCAGTTCGACCGGGACAGGGTTTTATGAGCAGTTCTTC. This translates into CASSSTGTGFYEQFF.

This clonotype was observed a handful of times. This sequence joins TRBV10-3 and TRBJ2-7, with 7 bases matching TRBD1. This CDR3 is built from 15 residues. V lost 5 bases, J lost 1 base, and 8 bases stayed unmatched. CDR1 is ENHRY, CDR2 SYGVKD, per germline. CDR3 residues: CAISTATGNSYEQYV. CDR3 sequence (DNA): TGTGCCATCAGTACCGCGACAGGGAATTCCTACGAGCAGTACGTC.

The CDR3 reads CSVEDAYRGSGGYTF. For the CDR3, the DNA is TGCAGCGTTGAAGATGCCTACAGGGGATCGGGCGGCTACACCTTC. The gene calls are TRBV29-1 and TRBJ1-2; TRBD1 matches at 7 bases. The V gene's germline CDR1 is SQVTM and CDR2 ANQGSEA. The CDR3 totals 15 residues. V lost 0 bases, J lost 8 bases, and 12 bases stayed unmatched.

This clonotype showed up just a few times. This chain links TRBV5-6 with TRBJ1-3; 7 bases match TRBD1. Germline CDR1 SGHDT, CDR2 YYEEEE. The V segment lost 4 bases and the J segment 5 bases; nucleotides outside the gene matches: 12. This CDR3 contains 16 residues. The CDR3 region has the DNA TGTGCCAGCAGCCGGCCCTACAGGGGAGGTAGAAACACCATATATTTT. It translates to CASSRPYRGGRNTIYF.

This clonotype was detected a few times. The V and J genes are TRBV30 and TRBJ2-3, with TRBD2 matching 7 bases. The trim removed 3 bases at V and 6 bases at J, leaving 0 bases unmatched. Germline V gives CDR1 GTSNPN, CDR2 SVGIG (reference sequence). The CDR3 has 11 residues. CDR3 sequence: CAWRGGDTQYF. The CDR3 bases are TGTGCCTGGAGGGGGGGGGATACGCAGTATTTT.

This clonotype was seen more than once but under ten times. The V gene is TRBV19, the J gene TRBJ2-1; D remains ambiguous. V was shortened by 5 bases and J by 4 bases, with 6 bases between the two germline ends. Germline CDR1 reads LNHDA; CDR2 reads SQIVND (reference sequence). The CDR3 consists of 12 residues. Here the CDR3 reads CASSDGYNEQFF. The CDR3 DNA reads as TGTGCCAGTAGTGACGGATACAATGAGCAGTTCTTC.

The CDR3 is CASSLSGTGGHDAFF. CDR3 in DNA: TGCGCCAGCAGCTTGTCCGGGACAGGGGGCCATGACGCTTTCTTT. The rearrangement links TRBV5-1 to TRBJ1-1; TRBD1 matches at 12 bases. J lost 11 bases, V lost 1 base, and 9 bases had no gene match. Germline loops: CDR1 SGHRS, CDR2 YFSETQ. The CDR3 has 15 residues.

This clonotype was detected only a few times. The V gene is TRBV20-1, the J gene TRBJ1-5; D gene unclear. This CDR3 is 16 amino acids long. Germline CDR1 reads DFQATT; CDR2 reads SNEGSKA (reference sequence). V was shortened by 1 base and J by 0 bases, with 13 bases between the two germline ends. The CDR3 protein is CSARGFRRSSNQPQHF. The CDR3 DNA follows: TGCAGTGCTAGAGGATTCAGACGGTCTAGCAATCAGCCCCAGCATTTT.

The chain couples TRBV11-2 to TRBJ1-2; D remains unclear. With 5 bases removed from V and 4 bases from J, the gap between germline ends came to 14 bases. The length of the CDR3 is 14 residues. Germline-derived CDR1 and CDR2 are SGHAT and FQNNGV. DNA for the CDR3: TGTGCCAGCAGCAAGATCACAGCCCTCTATGGCTACACCTTC. Protein: CASSKITALYGYTF.

This clonotype was counted at least ten times. The rearrangement joins TRBV7-2 to TRBJ2-5; TRBD2 agrees at 10 bases. CDR1 is SGHTA, CDR2 FQGNSA, per germline. After removal of 6 bases from V and 5 bases from J, the junction contained 12 bases not matched to a gene. This CDR3 is built from 16 residues. The CDR3 DNA reads as TGTGCCAGCAGTGCAATTCGACTAGCGGGCCGGGAGACCCAGTACTTC. Amino acid sequence: CASSAIRLAGRETQYF.

The chain carries TRBV5-4 and TRBJ2-1, with 9 bases aligning to TRBD2. The trim removed 4 bases at V and 5 bases at J, leaving 10 bases unmatched. The CDR3 runs to 16 residues. The germline V gene encodes CDR1 SGHNT and CDR2 YYREEE (reference sequence). In DNA, the CDR3 is TGTGCCAGCAGCCCTGGCGGGACTAGCCTTCACAATGAGCAGTTCTTC. Protein product: CASSPGGTSLHNEQFF.

CDR3 protein: CSAMSGANVLTF. CDR3 DNA sequence: TGCAGTGCGATGTCTGGGGCCAACGTCCTGACTTTC. This rearrangement joins TRBV20-1 to TRBJ2-6, with no clear D. CDR1 is DFQATT, CDR2 SNEGSKA, per germline (reference sequence). The CDR3 consists of 12 residues. V gave up 6 bases and J gave up 1 base, with 4 bases separating them.